This T cell receptor (beta chain) appears in the sequencing data of a study of blood T cell repertoires in COVID-19. This clone has more than one count but fewer than ten. Using immunoSEQ multiplex PCR, the repertoire was profiled, and TCRdb retains in-frame clones only, with some absent. Found here are 220,000 or so clones, almost 85% of them singletons; the top ten hold about 2%. The sequenced material came from peripheral blood. This sequence originates from a woman of 80 years or more with acute or convalescent COVID-19.

CDR3 loop: CASSYSFSGITYEQYF. The CDR3 DNA sequence: TGTGCCAGCAGTTACTCGTTTTCGGGGATAACCTACGAGCAGTACTTC. The chain uses TRBV6-6 and TRBJ2-7; tentatively, D is TRBD2 (5 bases). The CDR3 has 16 residues. In germline, CDR1 is MNHNY, CDR2 SVGAGI (reference sequence). The ends were cut back, 0 bases at V and 2 bases at J, with 14 bases in the middle.